Below, 32 T cell receptor beta chains from the same sample are listed, as sequenced in a study of T cell responses to AZD1222 COVID-19 vaccine. Generated by immunoSEQ multiplex PCR, the TCRdb table keeps only in-frame clones and is missing some. The sample lists 150,000 to 180,000 clones, more than 90% occurring once. Source: peripheral blood, taken on day 0 of AZD1222 vaccination. The receptor set was obtained from an adult in good health.

Of note for this clone: This may stem from a read error, because a much larger clone lies one nucleotide away. This specimen includes other DNA sequences encoding the same CDR3. The CDR3 DNA sequence: TGTGCCCGGCGGCATGCATACACCTTC. It yields the protein CARRHAYTF. The rearrangement links TRBV7-9 to TRBJ1-2, with D hard to call. Germline V gene data show CDR1 as SEHNR and CDR2 as FQNEAQ (reference sequence). This CDR3 contains 9 residues. V lost 11 bases and J lost 11, with 12 bases in between.

This chain connects TRBV9 to TRBJ1-4, with 8 bases fitting TRBD1. The CDR3 sequence is 15 residues long. Germline V gives CDR1 SGDLS, CDR2 YYNGEE. V shed 3 bases, J shed 3 bases, and the junction held 4 bases outside the gene matches. CDR3 region: CASSADRVPNEKLFF. CDR3 coding DNA: TGTGCCAGCAGCGCGGACAGGGTTCCTAATGAAAAACTGTTTTTT.

This clone was detected once. The rearrangement links TRBV7-8 to TRBJ2-2; D is possibly TRBD1 (5 bases). Trimming removed 5 bases at V and 0 bases at J, with 13 bases between. Germline CDR1 is SGHVS and CDR2 is FQNEAQ. CDR3 size: 16 residues. This CDR3 is CASSPPDSANTGELFF. The CDR3 DNA is TGTGCCAGCAGCCCACCCGACAGCGCGAACACCGGGGAGCTGTTTTTT.

The chain's CDR3 is CASSLKALSNTGELFF. The DNA for the CDR3 is TGTGCCAGCAGCTTAAAGGCACTTTCGAACACCGGGGAGCTGTTTTTT. The chain joins TRBV7-2 to TRBJ2-2, with no clear D. V dropped 2 bases and J dropped 0 bases, with 10 bases sitting between them. This CDR3 is built from 16 residues. Germline CDR1 reads SGHTA; CDR2 reads FQGNSA.

The chain is built from TRBV6-2 or TRBV6-3 and TRBJ1-5; 7 bases agree with TRBD1. The CDR3 has 15 amino acids. Germline V gives CDR1 MNHEY, CDR2 SVGEGT. Unmatched junction bases numbered 8, after V lost 5 bases and J lost 4 bases. The CDR3 nucleotides read TGTGCCAGCAGTAAAACAGGGGTAGGGAATCAGCCCCAGCATTTT. Its translation is CASSKTGVGNQPQHF.

This clone was observed a handful of times. The V call is TRBV7-9, the J call TRBJ1-1; 7 nucleotides agree with TRBD1. Germline assignment: CDR1 SEHNR and CDR2 FQNEAQ (reference sequence). The ends lost 2 bases at V and 3 bases at J; junction bases unmatched: 3. The CDR3 consists of 14 residues. CDR3 nucleotide sequence: TGTGCCAGCAGCTTACCAGGGGGGGACACTGAAGCTTTCTTT. Translated: CASSLPGGDTEAFF.

This chain links TRBV19 with TRBJ2-7; possibly TRBD1 or TRBD2 for D (7 bases each). Germline V lookup: CDR1 LNHDA, CDR2 SQIVND (reference sequence). V was pared by 7 bases and J by 0 bases, with 22 bases between. The CDR3 has 17 amino acids. The DNA of the CDR3 is TGTGCCAGTAAGGGTCCCAGGGGGGGTTCGAGCTCCTACGAGCAGTACTTC. Its translation is CASKGPRGGSSSYEQYF.

Only one count was recorded for this clone. The chain recombines TRBV5-1 with TRBJ2-1; 11 bases line up with TRBD2. The germline V gene encodes CDR1 SGHRS and CDR2 YFSETQ. The CDR3 totals 15 residues. The V gene end was trimmed by 0 bases and the J gene end by 5 bases; junction bases not matched to a gene: 1. DNA of the CDR3: TGCGCCAGCAGCTTGGGACTAGCGGGAAACAATGAGCAGTTCTTC. This sequence encodes CASSLGLAGNNEQFF.

This sequence joins TRBV20-1 and TRBJ1-4; unclear D gene. Trimming stripped 5 bases from V and 13 bases from J, with 14 bases between. The CDR3 is made up of 11 amino acids. Germline loops: CDR1 DFQATT, CDR2 SNEGSKA (reference sequence). The CDR3 reads CSASQEGILFF. The CDR3, as DNA: TGCAGTGCTTCTCAGGAGGGCATACTGTTTTTT.

This clone was counted a single time. The chain links TRBV6-6 to TRBJ2-7; TRBD2 matches at 7 bases. CDR3 length: 15 amino acids. V trimming: 6 bases; J trimming: 0 bases; junction bases outside the gene matches: 8. The germline gives CDR1 MNHNY, CDR2 SVGAGI (reference sequence). The DNA of the CDR3 is TGTGCCAGCAGACAGACTAGCTGGGGCTCCTACGAGCAGTACTTC. As protein: CASRQTSWGSYEQYF.

The genes are TRBV9 and TRBJ2-2; 9 nucleotides line up with TRBD1. V dropped 8 bases and J dropped 7; count of bases not matched to a gene: 6. The CDR3 covers 13 residues. Germline CDR1 SGDLS, CDR2 YYNGEE. For the CDR3, the DNA is TGTGCCAGTAACAGGGGGCAAGGCGGGGAGCTGTTTTTT. Translating gives CASNRGQGGELFF.

The V gene is TRBV7-9, the J gene TRBJ1-2; 7 bases match TRBD1. Unmatched junction bases numbered 14, after V lost 5 bases and J lost 5 bases. Germline CDR1 SEHNR, CDR2 FQNEAQ (reference sequence). The CDR3 sequence is 16 residues long. The CDR3 sequence is CASSQTKDRAGYGYTF. The CDR3 DNA follows: TGTGCCAGCAGCCAAACAAAAGACAGGGCTGGATATGGCTACACCTTC.

The chain employs TRBV29-1 and TRBJ2-2; tentative D call: TRBD1 (6 bases). The CDR3 contains 13 residues. With 4 bases removed from V and 4 bases from J, the gap between germline ends came to 10 bases. Germline V gives CDR1 SQVTM, CDR2 ANQGSEA. The CDR3 DNA follows: TGCAGCGTTGCGATAGGGGGCACCGGGGAGCTGTTTTTT. Translation: CSVAIGGTGELFF.

The genes are TRBV7-9 and TRBJ1-4; 11 bases are a match to TRBD1. CDR3 length equals 16 residues. Germline CDR1 and CDR2: SEHNR and FQNEAQ (reference sequence). J lost 4 bases, V lost 3 bases, and 4 bases had no gene match. CDR3 in amino acids: CASSFGQGAGNEKLFF. In DNA form, the CDR3 reads TGTGCCAGCAGCTTCGGACAGGGGGCCGGTAATGAAAAACTGTTTTTT.

This clone was detected only a few times. The genes are TRBV7-2 and TRBJ1-2, with 7 nucleotides matching TRBD1. This CDR3 contains 14 residues. CDR1 and CDR2 from the germline V gene are SGHTA and FQGNSA. J was trimmed by 4 bases and V by 7 bases; bases with no gene match: 9. Here the CDR3 DNA reads TGTGCCAGCAAGAGGGACAGCGCCAGCTATGGCTACACCTTC. Translating it yields CASKRDSASYGYTF.

The rearrangement uses TRBV6-5 and TRBJ2-7, with a weak D call TRBD2 (6 bases). Trimming removed 7 bases at V and 3 bases at J, with 16 bases between. The CDR3 totals 14 residues. The germline V gene has CDR1 MNHEY and CDR2 SVGAGI. CDR3 DNA: TGTGCCAGCAAATTCATAGCGGCCTACTACGAGCAGTACTTC. Translating gives CASKFIAAYYEQYF.

The rearrangement uses TRBV9 and TRBJ1-1, with a weak D call TRBD1 (6 bases). Germline CDR1 and CDR2: SGDLS and YYNGEE. V was clipped by 4 bases and J by 1 base, with 11 bases between them. This CDR3 comprises 14 residues. CDR3 coding DNA: TGTGCCAGCAGCATGGGGGGCAGGAACACTGAAGCTTTCTTT. Encoded protein: CASSMGGRNTEAFF.

The rearrangement links TRBV4-2 to TRBJ1-1; D unresolved. The V and J ends lost 1 base and 5 bases respectively, with 8 bases between them. CDR3 length: 13 amino acids. Germline lookup yields CDR1 LGHNA and CDR2 YNFKEQ. The CDR3 loop reads CASSQGLLTEAFF. Here the CDR3 DNA reads TGTGCCAGCAGCCAAGGGTTGCTTACTGAAGCTTTCTTT.

V and J are TRBV29-1 and TRBJ2-7; TRBD2 aligns across 9 bases. Germline V gene data show CDR1 as SQVTM and CDR2 as ANQGSEA. The CDR3 runs 14 residues. The trim removed 6 bases at V and 2 bases at J, leaving 8 bases unmatched. CDR3 amino acids: CSVSSSGGPYEQYF. The CDR3 DNA follows: TGCAGCGTATCTTCAAGCGGGGGGCCCTACGAGCAGTACTTC.

The rearrangement uses TRBV4-3 and TRBJ1-2; D is uncertain. Trimming shortened V by 0 bases and J by 0 bases, and 8 bases separated the two germline ends. The CDR3 extends over 15 amino acids. The germline CDR1 and CDR2 sequences are LGHNA and YSLEER. The CDR3 region has the DNA TGCGCCAGCAGCCAAGAATTGAGACCTAACTATGGCTACACCTTC. The encoded protein is CASSQELRPNYGYTF.

The chain combines TRBV29-1 with TRBJ1-1; 8 bases align to TRBD1. The V gene's germline CDR1 is SQVTM and CDR2 ANQGSEA. The junction had 10 bases not matched to a gene; V was cut back by 6 bases and J by 4 bases. The CDR3 runs 14 residues. The DNA of the CDR3 is TGCAGCGTCTGGCCTCGAACAGGGGGCACTGAAGCTTTCTTT. Its translation is CSVWPRTGGTEAFF.

The genes are TRBV28 and TRBJ1-2; D gene unclear. CDR3 size: 13 residues. Trimming took off 9 bases at V and 0 bases at J, with 11 bases between the two ends. Germline V gives CDR1 MDHEN, CDR2 SYDVKM. The CDR3 region is CASRPTPNYGYTF. DNA of the CDR3: TGTGCCAGTCGGCCGACCCCTAACTATGGCTACACCTTC.

This clone has a handful of counts. V is TRBV5-1 and J is TRBJ2-7; D is possibly TRBD1 or TRBD2 (6 bases each). Deletions cut 4 bases from V and 7 bases from J, with 18 bases between. Germline CDR1 reads SGHRS; CDR2 reads YFSETQ. The CDR3 loop spans 14 amino acids. The CDR3 spells CASSLRMGGREQYF. DNA of the CDR3: TGCGCCAGCAGCCTCCGTATGGGGGGCCGGGAGCAGTACTTC.

This clone appeared once. This chain links TRBV19 with TRBJ1-2, with no clear D. V lost 1 base and J lost 3, with 6 bases in between. There are 13 residues in the CDR3. The germline V gene encodes CDR1 LNHDA and CDR2 SQIVND (reference sequence). CDR3 region: CASSIGVDYGYTF. CDR3 DNA sequence: TGTGCCAGTAGTATAGGGGTGGACTATGGCTACACCTTC. Together with reference TRBV19 and TRBJ1-2, the CDR3 gives the full variable domain: DGGITQSPKYLFRKEGQNVTLSCEQNLNHDAMYWYRQDPGQGLRLIYYSQIVNDFQKGDIAEGYSVSREKKESFPLTVTSAQKNPTAFYLCASSIGVDYGYTFGSGTRLTVV.

This chain uses TRBV6-5 with TRBJ2-7, with D hard to call. V lost 5 bases, J lost 4 bases, and 3 bases lay in between. CDR3 length: 10 residues. Germline V gives CDR1 MNHEY, CDR2 SVGAGI. Here the CDR3 DNA reads TGTGCCAGCAGTAAATACGAGCAGTACTTC. It is translated as CASSKYEQYF.

V and J are TRBV3-1 (or the pseudogene TRBV3-2) and TRBJ2-3; TRBD2 matches 10 bases. V was pared by 2 bases and J by 0 bases, with 2 bases of the junction left unmatched. This CDR3 is 16 amino acids long. Germline loops: CDR1 LGHDT, CDR2 YNNKEL (reference sequence). This CDR3 is CASSQTAGGSTDTQYF. The CDR3 DNA reads TGTGCCAGCAGCCAAACAGCGGGGGGGAGCACAGATACGCAGTATTTT.

CDR3 DNA: TGCGCCAGCAGCCAAGATCATTCGTTTAGCTCCTACAATGAGCAGTTCTTC. Translated: CASSQDHSFSSYNEQFF. The rearrangement joins TRBV4-3 to TRBJ2-1; D is unclear. The germline V and J ends were trimmed by 0 bases and 0 bases, with 12 bases remaining between them. This CDR3 is built from 17 residues. Germline CDR1 and CDR2: LGHNA and YSLEER.

The chain joins TRBV10-3 to TRBJ2-1; no clear D. V gave up 0 bases and J gave up 9 bases, with 15 bases separating them. Germline V CDR1 and CDR2: ENHRY, SYGVKD. This CDR3 comprises 15 residues. CDR3 region: CAISESGPSDFEQFF. CDR3 in DNA: TGTGCCATCAGTGAGTCTGGACCAAGCGATTTTGAGCAGTTCTTC.

The genes are TRBV7-9 and TRBJ2-7; 8 bases agree with TRBD2. Germline assignment: CDR1 SEHNR and CDR2 FQNEAQ (reference sequence). This CDR3 contains 13 residues. The ends lost 5 bases at V and 4 bases at J; junction bases unmatched: 4. Written as DNA, the CDR3 is TGTGCCAGCAGCACGGGGGGGCCTTACGAGCAGTACTTC. Its translation is CASSTGGPYEQYF.

This chain uses TRBV9 with TRBJ2-1; D not certain. V dropped 0 bases and J dropped 6 bases, with 19 bases sitting between them. CDR1 is SGDLS, CDR2 YYNGEE, per germline. CDR3 size: 17 residues. DNA of the CDR3: TGTGCCAGCAGCGTAGGCCAACGCCAGGAGCTACGCAATGAGCAGTTCTTC. Its translation: CASSVGQRQELRNEQFF.

The chain has TRBV4-3 and TRBJ1-1; possibly TRBD1 for D (6 bases). In germline, CDR1 is LGHNA, CDR2 YSLEER. V was clipped by 0 bases and J by 4 bases, with 12 bases between them. This CDR3 is 15 amino acids long. The CDR3 nucleotides are TGCGCCAGCAGCCAAGATGCACAGGGTTCCACTGAAGCTTTCTTT. As protein: CASSQDAQGSTEAFF.

The CDR3 DNA is TGTGCCAGCAGCTTAGCCAGCGGGGGGGCGAATGAGCAGTTCTTC. It yields the protein CASSLASGGANEQFF. This sequence joins TRBV7-2 and TRBJ2-1; 10 nucleotides align to TRBD2. V lost 0 bases, J lost 7 bases, and 3 bases stayed unmatched. The germline CDR1 and CDR2 sequences are SGHTA and FQGNSA. The CDR3 covers 15 residues.